The clone carrying this T cell receptor beta chain was seen once. Its cognate antigen is unknown. The TCR beta cDNA libraries contained unique molecular identifiers. cDNA molecules numbering roughly 0.5 million came from around 0.96 to 9.9 million T cells. Each CDR3 protein gets one entry after TCRdb re-called the PCR reads with MiXCR. The repertoire has roughly 870,000 distinct CDR3 sequences, roughly half of them found once; the top ten carry approximately 4.5%. The trim removed 1 base at V and 2 bases at J, leaving 7 bases unmatched. The CDR3 is 16 residues long. CDR1 is SGHTA, CDR2 FQGTGA, per germline. This sample stems from a study of post-analysis software for immune sequencing data. On the study more broadly: Relapsing-remitting, secondary progressive and progressive-relapsing multiple sclerosis were all included among the disease courses.

Whole-study findings and limits: Higher frequency in patients than in controls was seen for roughly five TRBV segments, with TRBV5-6, TRBV5-1 and TRBV20-1 among them.

J is TRBJ2-5 and V is TRBV7-3, with 7 positions matching TRBD2. The clonotype was recovered from a girl between 10 and 17 years old with multiple sclerosis. The sequencing sample was made of blood. This chain's CDR3 is CASSLIGTSAQETQYF. As DNA, the CDR3 is TGTGCCAGCAGCTTAATTGGAACTAGCGCTCAAGAGACCCAGTACTTC.